The clone carrying this TCR beta chain appeared a few times. Its specificity is not known. The CDR3 extends over 13 amino acids. Germline V lookup: CDR1 SEHNR, CDR2 FQNEAQ (reference sequence). The V and J ends lost 4 bases and 0 bases respectively, with 7 bases between them. TCR beta CDR3 region amplification was performed from RNA transcripts. The primer set for the first-round RT-PCR of the TCR CDR3 was HTBI. MiXCR, applied by TCRdb to the multiplex PCR reads, yields one record per CDR3 protein. This table has fewer than 350,000 distinct CDR3 sequences, 15% to 20% appearing once. This specimen comes from a study of T cells in Graves' hyperthyroidism and ophthalmopathy. Regarding the study as a whole: The majority of expanded thyroid clonotypes above 0.001 also appeared in blood. Model predictions of ophthalmopathy came a median 6.5 months before onset.

Among the patients, aged 18 to 65, hyperthyroidism was newly diagnosed and had lasted under 2 months. Diagnosis relied on clinical symptoms, serum thyroxine and TRAb, thyroid ultrasound and orbital computed tomography. Material for sequencing was blood. The genes are TRBV7-9 and TRBJ2-7, with a possible D match to TRBD2 (6 bases). This sequence was found in a woman between 45 and 65 years old with Graves' hyperthyroidism. DNA for the CDR3: TGTGCCAGCAGCTCTAGCGACTCCTACGAGCAGTACTTC. Protein product: CASSSSDSYEQYF.